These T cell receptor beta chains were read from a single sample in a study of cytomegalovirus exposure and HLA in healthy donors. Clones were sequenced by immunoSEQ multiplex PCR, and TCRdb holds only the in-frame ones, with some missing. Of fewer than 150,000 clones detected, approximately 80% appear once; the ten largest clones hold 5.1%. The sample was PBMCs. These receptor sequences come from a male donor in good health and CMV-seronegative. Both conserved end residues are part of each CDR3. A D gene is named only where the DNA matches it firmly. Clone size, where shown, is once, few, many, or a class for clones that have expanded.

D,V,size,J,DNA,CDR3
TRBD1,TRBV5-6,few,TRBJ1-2,TGTGCCAGCAGCTCACCGGGACAGGGGGTGTTAAGGGGCTACACCTTC,CASSSPGQGVLRGYTF
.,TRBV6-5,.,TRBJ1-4,TGTGCCAGCAACGCAAGGGGATTGGGTAATGAAAAACTGTTTTTT,CASNARGLGNEKLFF
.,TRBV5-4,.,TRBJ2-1,TGTGCCAGCAGCCTAGAGGCAGCCGTTGTAAGCTCCTACAATGAGCAGTTCTTC,CASSLEAAVVSSYNEQFF
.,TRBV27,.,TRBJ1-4,TGTGCCAGCAGCGATATCACAGGGCTGGGGGCTAATGAAAAACTGTTTTTT,CASSDITGLGANEKLFF
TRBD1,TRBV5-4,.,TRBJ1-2,TGTGCCACCCTTAGACAGGGGGAGGATGGCTACACCTTC,CATLRQGEDGYTF
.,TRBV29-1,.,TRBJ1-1,TGCAGCGCTCTAAACACTGAAGCTTTCTTT,CSALNTEAFF
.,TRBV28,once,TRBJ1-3,TGTGCCAGCAGTTCCGCAGGGACTGGAAACACCATATATTTT,CASSSAGTGNTIYF
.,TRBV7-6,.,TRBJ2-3,TGTGCCAGCAGCTTAATACAGGGAAGGGCAGATACGCAGTATTTT,CASSLIQGRADTQYF
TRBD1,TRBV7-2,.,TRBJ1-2,TGTGCCAGCAGCCCAGATTCTAACAGGGGATATGGCTACACCTTC,CASSPDSNRGYGYTF
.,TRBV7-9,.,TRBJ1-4,TGTGCCAGCAGCTTAGAGGTCCGGGGAAAACTGTTTTTT,CASSLEVRGKLFF
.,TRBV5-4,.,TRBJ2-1,TGTGCCAGCAGCTCCACGTGGGCCGGTGAGCAGTTCTTC,CASSSTWAGEQFF
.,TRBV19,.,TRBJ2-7,TGTGCCAGTAGTATCGGAGGGGGCTACGCCTTGCACGAGCAGTACTTC,CASSIGGGYALHEQYF
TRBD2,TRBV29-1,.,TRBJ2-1,TGCAGCGCAGACCCGGGGGGTTCTAATGAGCAGTTCTTC,CSADPGGSNEQFF
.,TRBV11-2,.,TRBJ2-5,TGTGCCAGCAGCCCTGTCTTAGGAGAAGAGACCCAGTACTTC,CASSPVLGEETQYF
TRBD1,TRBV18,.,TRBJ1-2,TGTGCCAGCTCACCACCTTCCCGGGACAGTACTTATGGCTACACCTTC,CASSPPSRDSTYGYTF
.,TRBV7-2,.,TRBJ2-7,TGTGCCAGCAGCTTAGAGGGGACATACGAGCAGTACTTC,CASSLEGTYEQYF
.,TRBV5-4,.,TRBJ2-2,TGTGCCAGCAGCTTCTCGGCAGGGCAAGGGGAGCTGTTTTTT,CASSFSAGQGELFF
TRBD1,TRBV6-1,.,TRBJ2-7,TGTGCCAGCAGTGAAAGAATGGAGACAGGGGGTGGGTACGAGCAGTACTTC,CASSERMETGGGYEQYF
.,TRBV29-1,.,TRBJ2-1,TGCAGCCTCGGGAGCCAAAATGAGCAGTTCTTC,CSLGSQNEQFF
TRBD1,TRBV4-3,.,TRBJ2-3,TGCGCCAGCAGCCAGGATGGACAGGGGGCGAGCACAGATACGCAGTATTTT,CASSQDGQGASTDTQYF